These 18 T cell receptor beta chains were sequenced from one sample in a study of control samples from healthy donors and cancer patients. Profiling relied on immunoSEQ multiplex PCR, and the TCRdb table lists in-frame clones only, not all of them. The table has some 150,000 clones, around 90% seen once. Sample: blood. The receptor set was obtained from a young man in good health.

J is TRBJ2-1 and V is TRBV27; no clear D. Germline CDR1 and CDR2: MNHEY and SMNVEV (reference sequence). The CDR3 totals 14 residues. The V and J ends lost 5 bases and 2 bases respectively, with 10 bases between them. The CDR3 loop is CASSAGRAYNEQFF. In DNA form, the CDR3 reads TGTGCCAGCAGTGCCGGACGGGCCTACAATGAGCAGTTCTTC.

CDR3 region: CASSLANYGYTF. DNA for the CDR3: TGCGCCAGCAGCTTAGCTAACTATGGCTACACCTTC. The V and J genes are TRBV5-1 and TRBJ1-2; D unresolved. This CDR3 is built from 12 residues. Germline V gene sequence: CDR1 SGHRS, CDR2 YFSETQ. Trimming removed 2 bases at V and 0 bases at J, with 2 bases between.

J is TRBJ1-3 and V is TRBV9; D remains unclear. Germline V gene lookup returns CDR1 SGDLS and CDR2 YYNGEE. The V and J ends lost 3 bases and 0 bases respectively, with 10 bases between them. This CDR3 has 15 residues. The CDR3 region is CASSAGLSSGNTIYF. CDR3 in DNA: TGTGCCAGCAGCGCCGGACTAAGCTCTGGAAACACCATATATTTT. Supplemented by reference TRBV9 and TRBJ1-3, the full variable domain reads DSGVTQTPKHLITATGQRVTLRCSPRSGDLSVYWYQQSLDQGLQFLIQYYNGEERAKGNILERFSAQQFPDLHSELNLSSLELGDSALYFCASSAGLSSGNTIYFGEGSWLTVV.

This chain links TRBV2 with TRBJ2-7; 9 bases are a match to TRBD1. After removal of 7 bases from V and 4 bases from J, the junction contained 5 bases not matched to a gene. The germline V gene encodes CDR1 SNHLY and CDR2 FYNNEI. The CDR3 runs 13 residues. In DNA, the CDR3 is TGTGCCAGCAATGGACAGGGGAGGTACGAGCAGTACTTC. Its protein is CASNGQGRYEQYF.

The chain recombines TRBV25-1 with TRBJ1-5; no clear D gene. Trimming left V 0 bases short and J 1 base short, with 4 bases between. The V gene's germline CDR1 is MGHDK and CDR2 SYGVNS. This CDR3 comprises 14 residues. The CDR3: CASSEYDSNQPQHF. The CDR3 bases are TGTGCCAGCAGTGAATATGACAGCAATCAGCCCCAGCATTTT.

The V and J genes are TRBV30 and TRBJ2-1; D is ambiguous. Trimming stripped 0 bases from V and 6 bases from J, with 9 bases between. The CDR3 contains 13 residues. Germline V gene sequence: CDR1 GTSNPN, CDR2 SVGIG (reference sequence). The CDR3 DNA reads TGTGCCTGGAGTGTTGAAGGGCGCAATGAGCAGTTCTTC. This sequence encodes CAWSVEGRNEQFF.

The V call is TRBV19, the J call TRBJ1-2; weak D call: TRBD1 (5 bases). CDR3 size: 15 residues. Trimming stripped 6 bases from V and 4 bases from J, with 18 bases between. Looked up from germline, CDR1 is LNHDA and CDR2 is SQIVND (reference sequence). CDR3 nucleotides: TGTGCCAGTAGCCCTGGGGCGACAATAGGCTATGGCTACACCTTC. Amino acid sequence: CASSPGATIGYGYTF.

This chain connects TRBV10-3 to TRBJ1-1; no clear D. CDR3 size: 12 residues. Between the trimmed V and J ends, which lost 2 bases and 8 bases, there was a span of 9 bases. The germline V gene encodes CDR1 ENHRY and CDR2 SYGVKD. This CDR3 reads CAISEGFGEAFF. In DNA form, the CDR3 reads TGTGCCATCAGTGAGGGCTTTGGCGAAGCTTTCTTT.

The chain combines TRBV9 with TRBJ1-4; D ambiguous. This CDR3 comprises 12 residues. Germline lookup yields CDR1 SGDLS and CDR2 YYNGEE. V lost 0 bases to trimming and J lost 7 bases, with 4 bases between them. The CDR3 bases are TGTGCCAGCAGCGTAGAGGGTGAAAAACTGTTTTTT. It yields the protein CASSVEGEKLFF. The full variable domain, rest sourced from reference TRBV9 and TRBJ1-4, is DSGVTQTPKHLITATGQRVTLRCSPRSGDLSVYWYQQSLDQGLQFLIQYYNGEERAKGNILERFSAQQFPDLHSELNLSSLELGDSALYFCASSVEGEKLFFGSGTQLSVL.

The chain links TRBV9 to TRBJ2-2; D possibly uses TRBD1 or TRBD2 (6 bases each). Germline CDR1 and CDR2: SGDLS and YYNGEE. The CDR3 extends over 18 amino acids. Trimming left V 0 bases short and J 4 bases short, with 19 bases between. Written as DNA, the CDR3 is TGTGCCAGCAGCGTAGTTCATATAGGAGGGGGGAGCACCGGGGAGCTGTTTTTT. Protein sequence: CASSVVHIGGGSTGELFF.

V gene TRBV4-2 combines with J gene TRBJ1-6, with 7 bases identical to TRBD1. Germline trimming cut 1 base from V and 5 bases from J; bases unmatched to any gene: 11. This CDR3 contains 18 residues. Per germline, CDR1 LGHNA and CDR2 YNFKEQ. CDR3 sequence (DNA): TGTGCCAGCAGCCAAGCCTCGGCCGGGACAGAAAATAATTCACCCCTCCACTTT. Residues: CASSQASAGTENNSPLHF.

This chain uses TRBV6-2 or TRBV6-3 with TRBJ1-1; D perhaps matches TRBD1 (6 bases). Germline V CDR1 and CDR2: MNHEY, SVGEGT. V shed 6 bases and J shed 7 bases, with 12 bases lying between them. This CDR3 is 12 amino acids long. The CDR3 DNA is TGTGCCAGCAGCCGATGGACAGATGAAGCTTTCTTT. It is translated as CASSRWTDEAFF.

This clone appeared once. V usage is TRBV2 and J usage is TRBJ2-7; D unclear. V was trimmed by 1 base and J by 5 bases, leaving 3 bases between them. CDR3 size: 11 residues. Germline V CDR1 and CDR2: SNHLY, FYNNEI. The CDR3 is CASSEVHEQYF. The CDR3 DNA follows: TGTGCCAGCAGTGAAGTCCACGAGCAGTACTTC.

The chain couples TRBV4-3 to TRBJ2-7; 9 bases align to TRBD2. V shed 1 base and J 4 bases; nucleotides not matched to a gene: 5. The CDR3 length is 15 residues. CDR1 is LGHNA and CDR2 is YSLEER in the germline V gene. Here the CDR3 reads CASSQGAAGGYEQYF. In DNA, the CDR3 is TGCGCCAGCAGCCAAGGAGCGGCGGGGGGGTACGAGCAGTACTTC.

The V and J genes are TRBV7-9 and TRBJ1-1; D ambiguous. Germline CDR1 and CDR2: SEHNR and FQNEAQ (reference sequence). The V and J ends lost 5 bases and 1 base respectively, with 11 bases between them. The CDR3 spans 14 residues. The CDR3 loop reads CASSRFQENTEAFF. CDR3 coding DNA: TGTGCCAGCAGCCGCTTCCAGGAGAACACTGAAGCTTTCTTT.

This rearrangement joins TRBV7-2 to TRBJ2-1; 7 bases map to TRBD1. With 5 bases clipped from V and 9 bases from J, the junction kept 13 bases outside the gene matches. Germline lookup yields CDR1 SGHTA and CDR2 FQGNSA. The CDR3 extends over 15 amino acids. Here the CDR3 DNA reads TGTGCCAGCAGCGAACCGGGACAGTTTGGAGGTGAGCAGTTCTTC. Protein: CASSEPGQFGGEQFF.

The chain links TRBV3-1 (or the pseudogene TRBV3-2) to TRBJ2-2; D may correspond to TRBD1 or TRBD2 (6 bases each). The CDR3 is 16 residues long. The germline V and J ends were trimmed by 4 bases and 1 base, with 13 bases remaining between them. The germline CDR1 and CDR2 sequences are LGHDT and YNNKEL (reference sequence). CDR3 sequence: CASSPYRGQNTGELFF. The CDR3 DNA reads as TGTGCCAGCAGCCCTTATCGGGGGCAGAACACCGGGGAGCTGTTTTTT.

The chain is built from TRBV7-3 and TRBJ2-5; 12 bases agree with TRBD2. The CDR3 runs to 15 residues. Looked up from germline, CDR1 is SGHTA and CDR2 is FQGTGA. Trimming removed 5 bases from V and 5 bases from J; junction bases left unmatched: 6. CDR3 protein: CASSPRTSGKETQYF. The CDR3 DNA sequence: TGTGCCAGCAGCCCCCGGACTAGCGGGAAGGAGACCCAGTACTTC.